These 3 T cell receptor beta chains share one sample of origin, sequenced in a study of control samples from healthy donors and cancer patients (dated by TCRdb to 2019 to 2021). Library construction relied on the immunoSEQ multiplex PCR assay. Entries here come from immuneACCESS through TCRdb and include only in-frame sequences with V and J called. Some clones fail to appear in such tables; in the studies checked, an unresolved V gene covers under half of the shortfall, and the cause of the remainder is unknown. This sample lists about 61,000 clones; around 91% were detected once. Over 5% of the sample is taken by the ten largest. Sequencing was carried out using PBMCs. These receptors came from a man aged 55 to 70 with colorectal cancer.

This chain uses TRBV19 with TRBJ2-1; D ambiguous. The CDR3 consists of 13 residues. V was trimmed by 1 base and J by 9 bases, leaving 10 bases between them. Germline V gene sequence: CDR1 LNHDA, CDR2 SQIVND (reference sequence). CDR3: CASSIVAGREQFF. The CDR3 nucleotides read TGTGCCAGTAGTATAGTTGCAGGTCGTGAGCAGTTCTTC.

The chain joins TRBV7-9 to TRBJ2-2, with 7 positions matching TRBD1. Germline CDR1 SEHNR, CDR2 FQNEAQ (reference sequence). Losses at the gene ends were 5 bases for V and 1 base for J; bases not matched to a gene: 7. The length of the CDR3 is 16 residues. CDR3 DNA sequence: TGTGCCAGCAGCCCCCCTGGGACAGAGAACACCGGGGAGCTGTTTTTT. Its protein product is CASSPPGTENTGELFF.

The chain employs TRBV6-5 and TRBJ1-2; 12 nucleotides match TRBD1. Per germline, CDR1 MNHEY and CDR2 SVGAGI. The CDR3 consists of 15 residues. V dropped 6 bases and J dropped 2; count of bases not matched to a gene: 4. This CDR3 is CASRSGQGANYGYTF. Written as DNA, the CDR3 is TGTGCCAGCAGATCGGGACAGGGGGCAAACTATGGCTACACCTTC.